This T cell receptor (beta chain) was retrieved from a study of cytomegalovirus exposure and HLA in healthy donors (dated by TCRdb to about 2017). With respect to the entire study: An earlier analysis of 550 to 700 of the donors reported about 250 Gb of sequence data and some 120 million unique TCR beta sequences from about 200 million T cells. In addition to the first cohort of 666 subjects, a separate validation cohort of 120 different subjects was used. A later analysis re-analyzed previously published TCR beta repertoires from about 600 donors and added high-resolution HLA genotyping to study TCR occurrence patterns. All discovery cohort repertoires had been generated using a single sequencing platform. The study combined high-throughput TCR immunosequencing, statistical association of individual TCRs with disease status, and machine learning to predict cytomegalovirus infection status. Donor age, sex, ethnicity and CMV serostatus were compiled alongside the repertoire data. About 5 DR-DQ haplotypes were handled as single units for association and clustering, since linkage in the cohort was strong. Among roughly 400 genotyped donors of the cohort, an average of about 220,000 unique TCR beta nucleotide sequences was sequenced per donor, of which about 18% were non-productive. Both class I and class II loci were covered by HLA typing, at four-digit resolution. The study profiled the T cell repertoires of about 640 subjects by immunosequencing and related them to cytomegalovirus serostatus. Rather than drawing on any new phenotypic data, the later analysis identified candidate immune exposures from TCR beta sequences and the way those sequences occurred across donors. Around 320 gigabases of sequencing data and around 87 million unique TCR sequences were included in an early release covering under 650 HLA-typed donors. In an earlier analysis of roughly 540 of the donors, high-throughput TCR beta sequencing was used to judge whether each TCR beta V gene segment behaved as functional or pseudogenic. A later genetic analysis used genome-wide SNP genotypes for about 55% of the 666 donors, treating that subset as a discovery cohort. The study aimed to test whether cataloging public T cell receptors could reveal signatures of past pathogen exposure. The number of donors typed differed by locus, with about 629-640 for A, B, C, DRB1 and DQB1, roughly 520 for DQA1, some 570 for DPA1, and some 470 for DPB1. Of the approximately 400 genotyped donors, around 81% fell in the genetic ancestry cluster associated with self-reported Caucasian donors. Overall study outcomes, separate from this receptor: Because HLA typing was missing for some donors at each locus, association tests included only the typed subset. Most CMV-associated TCR beta chains appeared to be HLA-restricted in a later analysis, and the HLA associations seemed to be driven largely by CMV exposure. The only immune exposure information available for the cohort was CMV serostatus. According to a later analysis, parvovirus B19, influenza, CMV and Epstein-Barr virus appeared linked to several top co-occurrence clusters. According to a later genetic analysis, donors in an Asian-associated ancestry cluster had fewer N-insertions in productive TCRs than the approximately 610-donor mean. Linkage disequilibrium might explain the correlated functional status among segregating V segments, but an unknown experimental factor could not be excluded. Compared with equally common non-associated chains, HLA-associated TCR beta chains in a later analysis were more clonally expanded and had lower generation probabilities. The study listed approximately 150 TCR beta chains as associated with cytomegalovirus. The classifier was reported to diagnose cytomegalovirus status with high specificity and sensitivity in both the original and validation cohorts. Roughly uniform sequencing depth across donors was assumed in presence/absence analyses, although this assumption may not hold. Assigning TCR associations to individual alleles was difficult when HLA alleles, especially DR and DQ, strongly co-occurred. It was suggested by the authors that the approach could potentially be generalized to other disease states and immunological phenotypes. Most TCR sequences were seen in very few donors, while some public TCRs were found in many individuals. A later analysis found that TCR association rates varied across HLA loci, with DRB1 alleles showing the most associated TCRs and HLA-C alleles the fewest. A further reported finding was that TCR beta sequences accurately predicted the HLA-A and HLA-B alleles for most subjects in the first cohort. In a later analysis, some 17,000 TCR beta sequences were associated with specific HLA alleles at a false discovery rate of 0.05. A cluster of highly shared sequence variants was judged likely to represent a technical artifact of the sequencing pipeline. An association between a missense DCLRE1C variant and V-gene and J-gene trimming of TCR beta chains was found in a later genetic analysis and replicated in an independent cohort. Only TCR beta chains were sequenced in this cohort, and the absence of alpha or paired-chain data limited detectable features. Because counts were too low, more than 15 rarely observed V segments, including chromosome 9 orphons, were left out of the earlier analysis of 587 of the donors. In vitro tests confirmed that a few of the cytomegalovirus-associated TCR beta chains recognize cytomegalovirus antigens. Broadly in line with IMGT annotations, most TCR beta V segments showed up in productive rearrangements about 87% or about 30% of the time in an earlier analysis of approximately 600 of the donors.

Turning to this clone: The antigen it binds to is not known. No per-base quality is available; no much larger clone lies one base away.

Library generation was performed with the immunoSEQ multiplex PCR assay. The multiplex PCR relied on a mix of 60 forward primers for TCR Vbeta segments and 13 reverse primers for TCR Jbeta segments. The CDR3 region of rearranged TCR beta genes was amplified from genomic DNA with a multiplex PCR assay. On the Illumina HiSeq System, the amplified TCR beta libraries were sequenced as 87-base-pair reads. The study's own analysis went as follows. A later analysis counted tens of millions of unique TCR beta chains across the 650 to 700 repertoires, and around 12 million of these chains were shared by at least two donors. Raw reads were error-corrected and collapsed into unique sequences by a nearest-neighbor algorithm in which closely related sequences were merged to remove PCR and sequencing errors. V, D and J gene segments were assigned by aligning CDR3 sequences to IMGT reference sequences. Each retained sequence needed at least a six-nucleotide match to both a V gene segment and a J gene segment. A rearrangement counted as productive if the CDR3 had no stop codons and remained in frame with V and J, and every other rearrangement counted as non-productive. CDR3 was defined according to IMGT convention as the region running from the second conserved V-encoded cysteine to the conserved J-encoded phenylalanine. The earlier analysis of some 550 of the donors excluded any sequence lacking an unambiguous match to a single V gene segment. An earlier analysis of under 750 of the donors called V segments functional above 56.7% productive rearrangements and segregating when the between-donor standard deviation exceeded 5%. A statistical classification framework was developed to diagnose cytomegalovirus status using the catalog of TCR beta chain sequences. V and J gene assignment, in a later analysis, came from comparing TCR nucleotide sequences with IMGT/GENE-DB human TR gene sequences. In a later analysis, CDR3 sequences and most-parsimonious VDJ recombination scenarios were assigned using the TCRdist pipeline. In a later analysis, each TCR beta chain was defined by its CDR3 amino acid sequence together with its V-gene family, and reads without a unique V-gene family were excluded. To address suspected cross-contamination and a sequencing artifact, a later analysis removed several hundred highly shared, low-generation-probability nucleotide sequences. In a later analysis, a clonal expansion index was calculated for each public chain from normalized within-repertoire ranks of inferred template counts. In a later analysis, generation probabilities were computed using a VDJ recombination model fitted to out-of-frame rearrangements, and the results were checked against IGoR. In a later analysis, hypergeometric tests were used to score TCR-TCR, TCR-HLA and TCR-CMV co-occurrence, with a repertoire-size bias correction applied to TCR pairs. False discovery rates were estimated in a later analysis by permuting HLA or CMV assignments 20 times. A later analysis grouped co-occurring TCRs with DBSCAN, adding TCRdist sequence similarity when clustering within HLA-allele-positive subsets. Repertoires with fewer than 30,000 or more than 120,000 public chains, plus five repertoires with anomalous nucleotide sharing, were excluded from co-occurrence clustering. Entries here come from immuneACCESS through TCRdb and include only in-frame sequences with V and J called. Some clones fail to appear in such tables; in the studies checked, an unresolved V gene covers under half of the shortfall, and the cause of the remainder is unknown. The V and J calls and the clone size are those of that table, but D and trimming were determined from the DNA. In this sample the table shows more than 95,000 clones, 78% of which occur a single time. More than 1.5% of the sample comes from the top ten.

The cohort consisted of 600 to 750 healthy bone marrow donors. Cohort members were all nominally healthy when sampled, although unrecorded immune exposures were likely present. The donor was CMV seronegative and belonged to the group of several hundred seronegative cohort members. Each donor provided a peripheral blood sample, and peripheral blood mononuclear cells were used for TCR beta sequencing. Genomic DNA extraction from the blood cell samples was performed with the Qiagen DNeasy Blood Extraction Kit. Material for sequencing was PBMCs. The TCR originated in a woman aged 40 to 55 in good health and CMV-seronegative.

The DNA is TGTGCCAGTACTAACGTGCGGTTGAACACTGAAGCTTTCTTT. It encodes CASTNVRLNTEAFF. The chain links TRBV19 with TRBJ1-1, with the D gene uncertain. The V end loses 7 bases and the J end loses 0 bases, and a stretch of 12 bases separates them. Sequences LNHDA (CDR1) and SQIVND (CDR2) are obtained from the germline V gene (reference sequence). The cysteine opens and the phenylalanine closes a CDR3 of 14 amino acids. Only the CDR3 DNA is retained, 42 bases long and in frame from the first base. Reference TRBV19 and TRBJ1-1 proteins supply the regions before and after the CDR3; the full variable domain is: DGGITQSPKYLFRKEGQNVTLSCEQNLNHDAMYWYRQDPGQGLRLIYYSQIVNDFQKGDIAEGYSVSREKKESFPLTVTSAQKNPTAFYLCASTNVRLNTEAFFGQGTRLTVV.